This TCR beta chain comes out of a study of control samples from healthy donors and cancer patients. Assay: immunoSEQ multiplex PCR; the TCRdb copy retains only in-frame clones and omits some. Here the sample spans about 70,000 clones, 84% being singletons. There are 16 residues in the CDR3. Germline V gene lookup returns CDR1 SGDLS and CDR2 YYNGEE. Trimming removed 0 bases from V and 0 bases from J, with 11 bases in between. The V call is TRBV9, the J call TRBJ2-3; D remains unclear. Material for sequencing was blood. The sequence was collected from a man in his fifties or sixties in good health. CDR3: CASSVGSTPSTDTQYF. The DNA for the CDR3 is TGTGCCAGCAGCGTAGGTTCAACCCCTAGCACAGATACGCAGTATTTT.